One and the same sample provided the 25 T cell receptor beta chains below, sequenced in a study of control samples from healthy donors and cancer patients. Repertoires were generated with immunoSEQ multiplex PCR, while TCRdb's copy carries only in-frame clones and drops some. The sample lists approximately 100,000 clones, 75% to 90% occurring once. The sample comprised blood. The source of these receptors is a woman in her fifties or sixties in good health.

This chain joins TRBV5-6 and TRBJ2-7, with D tentatively TRBD2 (5 bases). CDR1 is SGHDT, CDR2 YYEEEE, per germline. V lost 1 base, J lost 1 base, and 6 bases lay in between. The CDR3 totals 13 residues. The DNA for the CDR3 is TGTGCCAGCAGCTTGCGGGGATCCTACGAGCAGTACTTC. Translation: CASSLRGSYEQYF.

CDR3 nucleotides: TGTGCCAGCTGTCCGGGGACAGGGGTGAATGAGCAGTTCTTC. Translation: CASCPGTGVNEQFF. The chain combines TRBV9 with TRBJ2-1; 10 bases are a match to TRBD1. V lost 7 bases to trimming and J lost 7 bases; unmatched junction nucleotides: 8. CDR1 is SGDLS and CDR2 is YYNGEE in the germline V gene. The CDR3 runs 14 residues.

The chain employs TRBV6-5 and TRBJ2-3, with TRBD2 matching over 7 bases. This CDR3 comprises 14 residues. Germline loops: CDR1 MNHEY, CDR2 SVGAGI. The V and J ends lost 5 bases and 2 bases, in that order; junction bases with no gene match: 4. The CDR3 DNA sequence: TGTGCCAGCAGTCCCGGGACTAACACAGATACGCAGTATTTT. It yields the protein CASSPGTNTDTQYF.

In its sample, this clone was seen a few times. The chain couples TRBV7-3 to TRBJ2-1; D not certain. The CDR3 spans 15 residues. Germline CDR1 is SGHTA and CDR2 is FQGTGA. V gave up 1 base and J gave up 9 bases, with 16 bases separating them. The DNA of the CDR3 is TGTGCCAGCAGCTTAAATGGGGTTGTCTCGGGTGAGCAGTTCTTC. This codes for CASSLNGVVSGEQFF. The complete variable domain, with remaining parts taken from reference TRBV7-3 and TRBJ2-1, reads GAGVSQTPSNKVTEKGKYVELRCDPISGHTALYWYRQSLGQGPEFLIYFQGTGAADDSGLPNDRFFAVRPEGSVSTLKIQRTERGDSAVYLCASSLNGVVSGEQFFGPGTRLTVL.

The chain carries TRBV9 and TRBJ1-3; 11 bases agree with TRBD1. Per germline, CDR1 SGDLS and CDR2 YYNGEE. The length of the CDR3 is 18 residues. J was trimmed by 4 bases and V by 3 bases; bases with no gene match: 12. The chain's CDR3 is CASSAKSGTGGVGNTIYF. The DNA for the CDR3 is TGTGCCAGCAGCGCAAAATCCGGGACAGGGGGGGTAGGAAACACCATATATTTT.

V is TRBV7-2 and J is TRBJ1-6, with D possibly TRBD1 on 6 matching bases. V gave up 1 base and J gave up 9 bases, with 13 bases separating them. Per the germline V gene, CDR1 is SGHTA and CDR2 is FQGNSA. The CDR3 is made up of 15 amino acids. The CDR3 region is CASSLGPGTPSPLHF. The CDR3 nucleotides are TGTGCCAGCAGCTTAGGCCCCGGGACACCTTCACCCCTCCACTTT. Full variable domain (missing parts from reference TRBV7-2 and TRBJ1-6): GAGVSQSPSNKVTEKGKDVELRCDPISGHTALYWYRQSLGQGLEFLIYFQGNSAPDKSGLPSDRFSAERTGGSVSTLTIQRTQQEDSAVYLCASSLGPGTPSPLHFGNGTRLTVT.

The chain links TRBV18 to TRBJ1-6, with 11 positions matching TRBD1. The CDR3 covers 13 residues. V shed 8 bases and J 8 bases; nucleotides not matched to a gene: 2. Germline CDR1 is KGHSH and CDR2 is LQKENI. Written as DNA, the CDR3 is TGTGCCAGCAAGGGACAGGGGGATTCACCCCTCCACTTT. Amino acids: CASKGQGDSPLHF.

This clone was seen once. J is TRBJ2-2 and V is TRBV11-3; 15 nucleotides line up with TRBD2. With 5 bases clipped from V and 6 bases from J, the junction kept 7 bases outside the gene matches. The germline CDR1 and CDR2 sequences are SGHNT and YENEEA. CDR3 length: 17 residues. The CDR3 bases are TGTGCCAGCAGCCCGGGACTAGCGGGGGGTGGGGCCGGGGAGCTGTTTTTT. It codes for CASSPGLAGGGAGELFF.

This clone was picked up a small number of times. The chain is built from TRBV10-2 and TRBJ1-4; D might be TRBD1 (5 bases). Germline V lookup: CDR1 WSHSY, CDR2 SAAADI. Trimming pared 6 bases from V and 8 bases from J, leaving 16 bases between. The CDR3 covers 14 residues. CDR3 amino acids: CASSLTPRGEKLFF. Written as DNA, the CDR3 is TGCGCCAGCAGCCTGACACCCCGGGGGGAAAAACTGTTTTTT.

The rearrangement uses TRBV9 and TRBJ2-3, with 7 bases lining up with TRBD2. After removal of 0 bases from V and 1 base from J, the junction contained 5 bases not matched to a gene. The CDR3 is 16 amino acids. CDR1 SGDLS and CDR2 YYNGEE come from the germline V gene. The CDR3 spells CASSVDSGLGTDTQYF. Written as DNA, the CDR3 is TGTGCCAGCAGCGTAGACTCAGGACTAGGCACAGATACGCAGTATTTT.

The genes are TRBV7-3 and TRBJ1-5, with D uncertain. The CDR3 has 15 amino acids. The ends were cut back, 2 bases at V and 0 bases at J, with 8 bases in the middle. CDR1 and CDR2 from the germline V gene are SGHTA and FQGTGA. CDR3 DNA: TGTGCCAGCAGCTTATATCACGATAGCAATCAGCCCCAGCATTTT. This sequence encodes CASSLYHDSNQPQHF.

The rearrangement uses TRBV5-6 and TRBJ1-2, with 9 bases matching TRBD1. The CDR3 runs to 14 residues. With V trimmed by 0 bases and J by 8 bases, 5 bases remained unmatched. The germline V gene encodes CDR1 SGHDT and CDR2 YYEEEE. CDR3 residues: CASSLATGGRGYTF. The CDR3 nucleotides are TGTGCCAGCAGCTTGGCGACAGGGGGTAGGGGCTACACCTTC. Full variable domain (remainder filled in from reference TRBV5-6 and TRBJ1-2): DAGVTQSPTHLIKTRGQQVTLRCSPKSGHDTVSWYQQALGQGPQFIFQYYEEEERQRGNFPDRFSGHQFPNYSSELNVNALLLGDSALYLCASSLATGGRGYTFGSGTRLTVV.

The rearrangement uses TRBV15 and TRBJ1-2, with unresolved D. Deletions cut 0 bases from V and 7 bases from J, with 15 bases between. The CDR3 loop spans 15 amino acids. In germline, CDR1 is LNHNV, CDR2 YYDKDF (reference sequence). The CDR3 DNA reads as TGTGCCACCAGCAGAGATAGTACAGCCGACGGTGGCTACACCTTC. It yields the protein CATSRDSTADGGYTF.

This clone was seen a handful of times. The chain carries TRBV5-1 and TRBJ1-3; D unclear. Germline V gene data show CDR1 as SGHRS and CDR2 as YFSETQ. Trimming cost V 6 bases and J 4 bases, with 5 bases left between them. This CDR3 is 11 amino acids long. The CDR3 DNA is TGCGCCAGCACAATAGGAAACACCATATATTTT. This encodes CASTIGNTIYF.

The chain employs TRBV7-3 and TRBJ1-2, with 11 bases fitting TRBD1. The V and J ends lost 3 bases and 7 bases, in that order; junction bases with no gene match: 1. CDR1 SGHTA and CDR2 FQGTGA come from the germline V gene. CDR3 length equals 13 residues. CDR3 in DNA: TGTGCCAGCAGCTTTGGACAGGGGGCTGGCTACACCTTC. This encodes CASSFGQGAGYTF.

The chain carries TRBV29-1 and TRBJ2-3, with D uncertain. Germline CDR1 reads SQVTM; CDR2 reads ANQGSEA. This CDR3 contains 14 residues. The ends were cut back, 6 bases at V and 2 bases at J, with 15 bases in the middle. The CDR3 DNA reads TGCAGCGTCACAAACTTAGACTCCACAGATACGCAGTATTTT. This translates into CSVTNLDSTDTQYF.

The chain uses TRBV10-3 and TRBJ1-5; the match to TRBD1 covers 10 bases. The germline CDR1 and CDR2 sequences are ENHRY and SYGVKD. This CDR3 region has 14 residues. V lost 8 bases and J lost 0; bases outside the gene matches: 1. This chain's CDR3 is CAIGTGASNQPQHF. CDR3 sequence (DNA): TGTGCCATCGGGACAGGGGCTAGCAATCAGCCCCAGCATTTT.

The chain employs TRBV7-7 and TRBJ2-1; D is undetermined. Trimming removed 4 bases from V and 8 bases from J, with 15 bases in between. Germline V lookup: CDR1 SSHAT, CDR2 FNYEAQ (reference sequence). The CDR3 extends over 14 amino acids. In DNA form, the CDR3 reads TGTGCCAGCAGCTCGACGGGCCGACGGCATGAGCAGTTCTTC. It yields the protein CASSSTGRRHEQFF.

The CDR3 loop reads CASSLGGTTGNTIYF. CDR3 nucleotide sequence: TGTGCCAGCAGCTTAGGGGGGACAACTGGAAACACCATATATTTT. The genes are TRBV7-3 and TRBJ1-3; weak D call: TRBD1 (6 bases). This CDR3 is built from 15 residues. Trimming took 2 bases from V and 2 from J, leaving 10 bases between them. Germline V gene sequence: CDR1 SGHTA, CDR2 FQGTGA.

The chain recombines TRBV7-3 with TRBJ1-6; TRBD1 matches at 7 bases. In germline, CDR1 is SGHTA, CDR2 FQGTGA. The CDR3 runs to 15 residues. V lost 4 bases, J lost 11 bases, and 11 bases stayed unmatched. As DNA, the CDR3 is TGTGCCAGCAGCTCTACAGGGGTTGGGGGGGCACCCCTCCACTTT. This codes for CASSSTGVGGAPLHF. Looking up the rest from reference TRBV7-3 and TRBJ1-6 gives the full variable domain: GAGVSQTPSNKVTEKGKYVELRCDPISGHTALYWYRQSLGQGPEFLIYFQGTGAADDSGLPNDRFFAVRPEGSVSTLKIQRTERGDSAVYLCASSSTGVGGAPLHFGNGTRLTVT.

Regarding this clone: The same CDR3 is also encoded by other DNA sequences in this sample. The chain employs TRBV7-2 and TRBJ2-2; a possible D gene is TRBD1 (7 bases). Germline loops: CDR1 SGHTA, CDR2 FQGNSA. V gave up 10 bases and J gave up 9 bases, with 18 bases separating them. The CDR3 is 13 amino acids. CDR3: CAIRGVGVRELFF. DNA of the CDR3: TGTGCCATCAGGGGGGTCGGGGTGCGGGAGCTGTTTTTT.

The V and J genes are TRBV6-5 and TRBJ1-2; TRBD1 is a possible D gene (5 bases). Trimming removed 8 bases at V and 8 bases at J, with 24 bases between. Germline assignment: CDR1 MNHEY and CDR2 SVGAGI. This CDR3 has 15 residues. CDR3 in DNA: TGTGCCAGCGCGGAAGCAGACAGTGCCATTTTGGGCTACACCTTC. It translates to CASAEADSAILGYTF.

The chain couples TRBV27 to TRBJ1-1, with a weak D call TRBD1 (5 bases). This CDR3 has 13 amino acids. V gave up 5 bases and J gave up 8 bases, with 15 bases separating them. The germline CDR1 and CDR2 sequences are MNHEY and SMNVEV (reference sequence). CDR3 protein: CASSPRRDREAFF. CDR3 bases: TGTGCCAGCAGTCCGCGAAGGGACCGAGAAGCTTTCTTT.

This rearrangement joins TRBV15 to TRBJ2-7; no reliable D call. Trimming shortened V by 11 bases and J by 3 bases, and 14 bases separated the two germline ends. Germline loops: CDR1 LNHNV, CDR2 YYDKDF (reference sequence). This CDR3 has 12 amino acids. Here the CDR3 reads CAAGRAGYEQYV. The CDR3 bases are TGTGCCGCAGGCCGGGCAGGCTACGAGCAGTACGTC.

This rearrangement joins TRBV5-4 to TRBJ2-1; 11 bases line up with TRBD2. V lost 4 bases to trimming and J lost 3 bases; unmatched junction nucleotides: 9. The CDR3 extends over 17 amino acids. The germline gives CDR1 SGHNT, CDR2 YYREEE (reference sequence). The CDR3 region has the DNA TGTGCCAGCAGCGGGAGGACCGGGACTAGCGGCTACAATGAGCAGTTCTTC. Translating it yields CASSGRTGTSGYNEQFF.